The 11 T cell receptor beta chains reported below all come from one sample, sequenced in a study of T cells in Graves' hyperthyroidism and ophthalmopathy. Authors of the study amplified TCR beta CDR3 regions from RNA transcripts. The study used the HTBI primer set for a first-round RT-PCR of the TCR CDR3. TCRdb reanalysed the multiplex PCR reads using MiXCR and keeps one entry per CDR3 protein. The table records 350,000 or so distinct CDR3 sequences, roughly 18% of them present only once. The sequencing sample was made of blood. Every receptor here comes from a woman in her 40s with Graves' ophthalmopathy.

This clonotype was seen at least ten times. As DNA, the CDR3 is TGCGCCAGCAGCTTGGCGGCTAGCGGGATCTCCTACGAGCAGTACTTC. Translation: CASSLAASGISYEQYF. The chain couples TRBV5-1 to TRBJ2-7; 9 bases are shared with TRBD2. This CDR3 is 16 amino acids long. The germline CDR1 and CDR2 sequences are SGHRS and YFSETQ. V lost 0 bases, J lost 0 bases, and 4 bases stayed unmatched.

The chain combines TRBV12-3 or TRBV12-4 with TRBJ2-5; 13 nucleotides align to TRBD2. J was trimmed by 3 bases and V by 3 bases; bases with no gene match: 4. The CDR3 contains 16 residues. The CDR3 loop is CASSFGGLAGEETQYF. The CDR3 DNA is TGTGCCAGCAGTTTTGGAGGACTAGCGGGAGAAGAGACCCAGTACTTC.

The sample holds many counts of this clonotype. The chain recombines TRBV24-1 with TRBJ1-5; the D is unclear. The CDR3 is 14 residues long. Looked up from germline, CDR1 is KGHDR and CDR2 is SFDVKD. Deletions cut 4 bases from V and 0 bases from J, with 6 bases between. CDR3 region: CATSELNSNQPQHF. The CDR3 nucleotides read TGTGCCACCAGTGAATTAAATAGCAATCAGCCCCAGCATTTT.

This clonotype has at least ten counts. V and J are TRBV6-5 and TRBJ2-5, with TRBD2 matching 10 bases. Germline CDR1 and CDR2: MNHEY and SVGAGI. J was trimmed by 5 bases and V by 4 bases; bases with no gene match: 13. CDR3 length equals 17 residues. CDR3 in amino acids: CASSWRHLAGVEETQYF. CDR3 sequence (DNA): TGTGCCAGCAGTTGGAGACATCTAGCGGGAGTTGAGGAGACCCAGTACTTC.

This clonotype was picked up many times. The rearrangement joins TRBV29-1 to TRBJ2-7; TRBD2 aligns across 7 bases. Germline-derived CDR1 and CDR2 are SQVTM and ANQGSEA. The CDR3 runs to 15 residues. After removal of 1 base from V and 7 bases from J, the junction contained 13 bases not matched to a gene. DNA for the CDR3: TGCAGCGTTGAAGGGTCCGAGGGAGGGCCGTTTGAGCAGTACTTC. This sequence encodes CSVEGSEGGPFEQYF.

This clonotype has a count of ten or more. The V and J genes are TRBV2 and TRBJ1-2, with TRBD1 identical over 7 bases. This CDR3 comprises 16 residues. With V trimmed by 4 bases and J by 4 bases, 12 bases remained unmatched. Germline V CDR1 and CDR2: SNHLY, FYNNEI. The DNA of the CDR3 is TGTGCCAGCAGTGGGGCTACAGGGGAGTTCTTCTATGGCTACACCTTC. It codes for CASSGATGEFFYGYTF.

Many counts were recorded for this clonotype. J is TRBJ1-1 and V is TRBV6-5, with D unclear. This CDR3 has 15 amino acids. V was clipped by 2 bases and J by 1 base, with 11 bases between them. CDR1 and CDR2 from the germline V gene are MNHEY and SVGAGI. The CDR3 DNA is TGTGCCAGCAGTTACGATTGGGTCGGGAACACTGAAGCTTTCTTT. Its protein product is CASSYDWVGNTEAFF.

This clonotype was picked up many times. This chain links TRBV12-3 or TRBV12-4 with TRBJ2-7, with 11 bases fitting TRBD2. Germline trimming cut 6 bases from V and 4 bases from J; bases unmatched to any gene: 14. This CDR3 is 17 amino acids long. The CDR3 spells CASSTAQSGTSGYEQYF. In DNA, the CDR3 is TGTGCCAGCAGCACTGCCCAATCCGGGACTAGCGGATACGAGCAGTACTTC.

The J gene is TRBJ1-1, the V gene TRBV30; the D gene is possibly TRBD1 (5 bases). V was clipped by 4 bases and J by 2 bases, with 17 bases between them. Germline V CDR1 and CDR2: GTSNPN, SVGIG (reference sequence). This CDR3 is built from 15 residues. Here the CDR3 reads CAWIQTASFNTEAFF. For the CDR3, the DNA is TGTGCCTGGATACAGACAGCTTCTTTTAACACTGAAGCTTTCTTT.

In this sample, this clonotype turned up many times. CDR3 nucleotide sequence: TGCGCCAGCAGCTTGCTGTCTCAGGGGCCGAGCTCTGGAAACACCATATATTTT. The encoded protein is CASSLLSQGPSSGNTIYF. The V gene is TRBV5-1, the J gene TRBJ1-3; D may be TRBD1 (6 bases). Germline values: CDR1 SGHRS, CDR2 YFSETQ. The V and J ends lost 1 base and 0 bases respectively, with 17 bases between them. The CDR3 has 18 residues.

In its sample, this clonotype was seen once. A read error may be the cause here, since a much bigger clone is one base away. V is TRBV29-1 and J is TRBJ2-4; D may match TRBD1 or TRBD2 (5 bases each). The ends were cut back, 7 bases at V and 0 bases at J, with 10 bases in the middle. The CDR3 covers 13 residues. The germline gives CDR1 SQVTM, CDR2 ANQGSEA. CDR3: CSGDPLAKNIQYF. CDR3 sequence (DNA): TGCAGCGGGGACCCTCTAGCCAAAAACATTCAGTACTTC.